This T cell receptor beta chain appears in the sequencing data of a study of T cell responses to AZD1222 COVID-19 vaccine. Notes on the study in general: Clonal diversity was possibly underestimated, and the donors were mostly white British, with more females.

CDR1 and CDR2 (germline): LGHNT, FRNRAP. The CDR3 covers 17 residues. Trimming cost V 0 bases and J 0 bases, with 12 bases left between them. Sequencing used immunoSEQ multiplex PCR; TCRdb keeps in-frame clones, though not all of them. The ten top clones account for about 2.2%, within a sample of more than 110,000 clones. Concerning this clone itself: Its antigen is not identified.

The chain couples TRBV12-5 to TRBJ1-5; D is perhaps TRBD1 (5 bases). Sequenced: peripheral blood. The TCR sequence derives from an adult in good health. DNA of the CDR3: TGTGCTAGTGGTTTGGTTAACTTTACAGGTAGCAATCAGCCCCAGCATTTT. Its protein is CASGLVNFTGSNQPQHF.